What follows describes a single T cell receptor (beta chain). Its matching antigen is unknown. TCRdb passed the 5' RACE reads through MiXCR, listing each CDR3 protein once. Among 700,000 to 850,000 distinct CDR3 sequences listed, approximately 12% were seen once. These data belong to a study of CD8 T cells in ankylosing spondylitis. Findings and caveats of the study: The study identified a TCR beta motif of under 10 highly homologous variants that appeared characteristic of ankylosing spondylitis blood. Relatively scarce in peripheral blood, disease-linked clones were CD8+.

V lost 7 bases to trimming and J lost 9 bases; unmatched junction nucleotides: 9. Germline values: CDR1 SQVTM, CDR2 ANQGSEA. The CDR3 loop spans 12 amino acids. The clonotype was recovered from a male donor with ankylosing spondylitis. The specimen was blood, either unsorted or a sorted T cell fraction (not recorded which). This chain connects TRBV29-1 to TRBJ2-1, with TRBD1 matching 7 bases. Here the CDR3 reads CSAGTVRSEQFF. CDR3 DNA: TGCAGCGCCGGGACAGTGAGGAGTGAGCAGTTCTTC.